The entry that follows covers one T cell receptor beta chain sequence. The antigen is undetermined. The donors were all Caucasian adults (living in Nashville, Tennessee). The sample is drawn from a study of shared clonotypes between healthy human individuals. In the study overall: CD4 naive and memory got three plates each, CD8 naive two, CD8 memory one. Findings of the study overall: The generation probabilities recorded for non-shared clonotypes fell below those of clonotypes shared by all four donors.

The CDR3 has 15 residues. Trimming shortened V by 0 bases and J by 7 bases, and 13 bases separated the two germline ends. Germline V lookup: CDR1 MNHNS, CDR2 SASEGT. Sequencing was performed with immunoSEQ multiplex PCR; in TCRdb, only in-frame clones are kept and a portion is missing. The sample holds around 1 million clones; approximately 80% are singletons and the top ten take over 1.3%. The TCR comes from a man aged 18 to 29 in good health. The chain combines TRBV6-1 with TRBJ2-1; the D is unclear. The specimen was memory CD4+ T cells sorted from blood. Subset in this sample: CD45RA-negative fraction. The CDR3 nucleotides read TGTGCCAGCAGTGAAGCCTTCGGGTCTGTGAATGAGCAGTTCTTC. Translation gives CASSEAFGSVNEQFF.